Described below is a single T cell receptor beta chain sequence and its context. Per the original data handling: Reference gene primer amplification gave nucleated cell count estimates. Here immunoSEQ multiplex PCR was the method, and the copy in TCRdb shows in-frame clones only, minus some. V and J calls and clone size come straight from that table; D and trimming were deduced from the DNA. The table shows approximately 49,000 clones, with just under 90% occurring only once. V lost 0 bases and J lost 4, with 13 bases in between. CDR3 length equals 16 residues. Per germline, CDR1 SGHAT and CDR2 FQNNGV. The sample belongs to a study of blood T cell repertoires in COVID-19. As for the study in general: COVID-19 samples from acute and convalescent phases originated in the United States, Italy and Spain. The analysed material was cDNA or gDNA that came from T cells, B-cell-depleted T cells, or PBMCs.

This chain connects TRBV11-2 to TRBJ2-1; D may be TRBD1 (6 bases). This receptor was obtained from a man aged 45-65 years with acute or convalescent COVID-19. Material: peripheral blood. The CDR3 nucleotides read TGTGCCAGCAGCTTAGAGGACAGCTGGGCTTACAATGAGCAGTTCTTC. It encodes CASSLEDSWAYNEQFF. Combining the CDR3 with reference TRBV11-2 and TRBJ2-1 gives the whole variable domain EAGVAQSPRYKIIEKRQSVAFWCNPISGHATLYWYQQILGQGPKLLIQFQNNGVVDDSQLPKDRFSAERLKGVDSTLKIQPAKLEDSAVYLCASSLEDSWAYNEQFFGPGTRLTVL.